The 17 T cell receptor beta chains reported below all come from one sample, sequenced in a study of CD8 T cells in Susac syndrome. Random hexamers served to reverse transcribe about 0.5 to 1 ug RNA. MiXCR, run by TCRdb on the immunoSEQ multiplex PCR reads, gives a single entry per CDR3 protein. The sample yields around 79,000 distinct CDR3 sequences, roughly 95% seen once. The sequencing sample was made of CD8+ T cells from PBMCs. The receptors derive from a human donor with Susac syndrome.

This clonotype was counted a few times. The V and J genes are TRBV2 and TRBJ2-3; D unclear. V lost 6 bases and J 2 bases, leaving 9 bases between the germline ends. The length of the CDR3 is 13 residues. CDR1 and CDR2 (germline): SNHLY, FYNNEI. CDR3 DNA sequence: TGTGCCAGCAGCGCTCCCTACACAGATACGCAGTATTTT. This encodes CASSAPYTDTQYF.

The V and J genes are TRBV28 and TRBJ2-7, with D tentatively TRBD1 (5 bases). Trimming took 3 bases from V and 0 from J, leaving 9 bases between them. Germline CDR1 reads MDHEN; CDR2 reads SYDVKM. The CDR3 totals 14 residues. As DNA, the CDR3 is TGTGCCAGCAGTTTCCAGGGCAACTCCTACGAGCAGTACTTC. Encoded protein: CASSFQGNSYEQYF.

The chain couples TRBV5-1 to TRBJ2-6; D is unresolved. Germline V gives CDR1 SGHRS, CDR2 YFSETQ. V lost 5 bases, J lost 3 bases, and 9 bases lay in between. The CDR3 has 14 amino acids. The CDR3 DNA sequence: TGCGCCAGCAGGGATGCACTTGGGGCCAACGTCCTGACTTTC. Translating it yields CASRDALGANVLTF. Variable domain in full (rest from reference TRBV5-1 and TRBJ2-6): KAGVTQTPRYLIKTRGQQVTLSCSPISGHRSVSWYQQTPGQGLQFLFEYFSETQRNKGNFPGRFSGRQFSNSRSEMNVSTLELGDSALYLCASRDALGANVLTFGAGSRLTVL.

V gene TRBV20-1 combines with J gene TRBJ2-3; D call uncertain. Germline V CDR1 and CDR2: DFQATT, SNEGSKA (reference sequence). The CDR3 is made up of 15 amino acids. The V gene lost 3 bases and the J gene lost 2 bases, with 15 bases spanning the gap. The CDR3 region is CSASPSRFSTDTQYF. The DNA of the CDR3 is TGCAGTGCTAGCCCATCGCGGTTTTCCACAGATACGCAGTATTTT.

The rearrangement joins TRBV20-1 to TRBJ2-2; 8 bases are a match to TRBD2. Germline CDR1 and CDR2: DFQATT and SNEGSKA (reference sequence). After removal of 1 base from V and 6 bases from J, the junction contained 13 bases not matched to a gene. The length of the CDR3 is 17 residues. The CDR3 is CSARVGGLGGSAGELFF. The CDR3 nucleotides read TGCAGTGCTAGAGTAGGGGGACTAGGAGGGAGCGCCGGGGAGCTGTTTTTT.

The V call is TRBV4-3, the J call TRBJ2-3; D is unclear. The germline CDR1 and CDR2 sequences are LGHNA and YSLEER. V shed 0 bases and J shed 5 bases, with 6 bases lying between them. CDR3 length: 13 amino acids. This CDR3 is CASSQEWRDTQYF. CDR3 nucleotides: TGCGCCAGCAGCCAAGAATGGAGAGATACGCAGTATTTT.

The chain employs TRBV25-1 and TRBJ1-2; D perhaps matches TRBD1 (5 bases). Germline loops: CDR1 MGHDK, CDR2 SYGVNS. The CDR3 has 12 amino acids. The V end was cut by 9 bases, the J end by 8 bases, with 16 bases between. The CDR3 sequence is CASTQGLKGYTF. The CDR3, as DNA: TGTGCCAGTACCCAGGGCCTAAAGGGCTACACCTTC.

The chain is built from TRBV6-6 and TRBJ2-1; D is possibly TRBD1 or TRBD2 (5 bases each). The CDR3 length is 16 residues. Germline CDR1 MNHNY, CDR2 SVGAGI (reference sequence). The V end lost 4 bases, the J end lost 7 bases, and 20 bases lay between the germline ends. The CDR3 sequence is CASSFSRGRIMNEQFF. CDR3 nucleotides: TGTGCCAGCAGTTTCTCGAGGGGCAGGATTATGAATGAGCAGTTCTTC.

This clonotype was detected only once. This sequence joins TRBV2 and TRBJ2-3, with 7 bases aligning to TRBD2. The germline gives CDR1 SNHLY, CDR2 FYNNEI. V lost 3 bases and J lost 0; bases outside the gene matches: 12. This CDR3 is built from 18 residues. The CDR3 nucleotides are TGTGCCAGCAGTGACTTCGGGGCGGGGGTTCCTAGCACAGATACGCAGTATTTT. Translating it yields CASSDFGAGVPSTDTQYF.

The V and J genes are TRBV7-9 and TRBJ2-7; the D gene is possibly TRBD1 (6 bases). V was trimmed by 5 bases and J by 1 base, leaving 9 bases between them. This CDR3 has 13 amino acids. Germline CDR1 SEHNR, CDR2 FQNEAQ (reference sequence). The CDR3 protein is CASSMDSSYEQYF. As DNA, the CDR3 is TGTGCCAGCAGCATGGACAGTTCCTACGAGCAGTACTTC.

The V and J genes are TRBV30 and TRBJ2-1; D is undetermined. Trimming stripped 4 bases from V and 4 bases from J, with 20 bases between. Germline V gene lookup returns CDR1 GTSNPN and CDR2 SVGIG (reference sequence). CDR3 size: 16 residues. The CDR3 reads CAWTGLSDGEYNEQFF. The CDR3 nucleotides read TGTGCCTGGACTGGCCTTAGTGATGGGGAATACAATGAGCAGTTCTTC.

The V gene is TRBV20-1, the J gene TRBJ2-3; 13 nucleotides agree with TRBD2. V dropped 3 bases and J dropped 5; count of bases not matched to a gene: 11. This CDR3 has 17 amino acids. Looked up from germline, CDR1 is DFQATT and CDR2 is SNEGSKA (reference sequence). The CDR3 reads CSARWTSGGPGGDTQYF. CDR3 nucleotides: TGCAGTGCTAGGTGGACTAGCGGGGGCCCGGGGGGAGATACGCAGTATTTT.

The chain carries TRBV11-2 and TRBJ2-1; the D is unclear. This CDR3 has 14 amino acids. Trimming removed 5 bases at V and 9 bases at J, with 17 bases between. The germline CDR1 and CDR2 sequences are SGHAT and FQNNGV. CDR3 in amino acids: CASSAPSQKSEQFF. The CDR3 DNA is TGTGCCAGCAGCGCACCCTCACAGAAGAGTGAGCAGTTCTTC.

The CDR3 sequence: CASRPGQGPNEQFF. The CDR3 DNA reads TGTGCCAGCAGGCCGGGACAGGGGCCAAATGAGCAGTTCTTC. The V call is TRBV12-3 or TRBV12-4, the J call TRBJ2-1; 10 nucleotides agree with TRBD1. Trimming cost V 6 bases and J 7 bases; bases outside gene matches: 6. This CDR3 is 14 amino acids long.

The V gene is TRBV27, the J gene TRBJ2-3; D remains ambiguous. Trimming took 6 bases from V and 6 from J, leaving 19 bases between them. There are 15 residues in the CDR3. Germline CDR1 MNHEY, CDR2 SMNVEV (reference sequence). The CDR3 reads CASRNTVLIGDTQYF. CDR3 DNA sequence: TGTGCCAGCAGAAATACGGTGTTGATAGGCGATACGCAGTATTTT.

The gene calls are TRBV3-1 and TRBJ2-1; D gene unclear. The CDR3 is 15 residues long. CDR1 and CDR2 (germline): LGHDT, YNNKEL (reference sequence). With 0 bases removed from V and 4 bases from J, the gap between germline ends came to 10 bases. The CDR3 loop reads CASSQDPNTYNEQFF. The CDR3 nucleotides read TGTGCCAGCAGCCAAGATCCGAACACTTACAATGAGCAGTTCTTC.

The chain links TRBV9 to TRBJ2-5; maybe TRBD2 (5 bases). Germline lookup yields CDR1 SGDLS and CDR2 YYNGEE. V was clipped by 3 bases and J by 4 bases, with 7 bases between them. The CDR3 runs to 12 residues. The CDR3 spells CASSAEGETQYF. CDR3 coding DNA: TGTGCCAGCAGCGCCGAGGGAGAGACCCAGTACTTC. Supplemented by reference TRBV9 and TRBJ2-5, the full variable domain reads DSGVTQTPKHLITATGQRVTLRCSPRSGDLSVYWYQQSLDQGLQFLIQYYNGEERAKGNILERFSAQQFPDLHSELNLSSLELGDSALYFCASSAEGETQYFGPGTRLLVL.